These T cell receptor beta chains were read from a single sample in a study of CD8 T cells in Susac syndrome. TCRdb processed the immunoSEQ multiplex PCR reads anew with MiXCR; each CDR3 protein has one entry. The sample has about 150,000 distinct CDR3 sequences, about 95% seen once; the top ten hold 0.15%. The material sequenced was CD8+ T cells from PBMCs. These receptors originate from a human donor with multiple sclerosis. CDR3s include the opening cysteine and the closing phenylalanine or tryptophan. A D gene is named only where the DNA matches it firmly. Some rows have no size entry. The others give once, few or many, or a class for an expanded clone.

TRBV15	15	once	TRBJ2-1	NA	TGTGCCACCAGCAGAGGAGTCGACGGCTACAATGAGCAGTTCTTC	CATSRGVDGYNEQFF
TRBV30	13	NA	TRBJ1-5	NA	TGTGCCTGGAGTGTACGGGGAGGTCAGCCCCAGCATTTT	CAWSVRGGQPQHF
TRBV29-1	12	once	TRBJ2-7	TRBD1	TGCAGCGTTGCCGAGGGGGCACGAGAGCAGTACTTC	CSVAEGAREQYF
TRBV20-1	16	NA	TRBJ2-4	NA	TGCAGTGCTAGAGGGGCCGTGGACTGGGCCAAAAACATTCAGTACTTC	CSARGAVDWAKNIQYF
TRBV29-1	13	NA	TRBJ2-1	TRBD2	TGCAGCGTCCAACCGGGACTAGGGGGTGAGCAGTTCTTC	CSVQPGLGGEQFF
TRBV25-1	13	NA	TRBJ2-7	NA	TGTGCCAGCAGTGATTGGGACACCGGGGTGGAGTACTTC	CASSDWDTGVEYF
TRBV6-5	13	NA	TRBJ2-4	NA	TGTGCCAGCAGTTCGGCAGGGAAAAACATTCAGTACTTC	CASSSAGKNIQYF
TRBV19	14	few	TRBJ1-1	NA	TGTGCCAGTAGTATCTGGGGTGGGAACACTGAAGCTTTCTTT	CASSIWGGNTEAFF
TRBV2	12	NA	TRBJ1-1	NA	TGTGCCAGCGAGGGCTTGAACACTGAAGCTTTCTTT	CASEGLNTEAFF
TRBV4-1	16	NA	TRBJ2-2	TRBD2	TGCGCCAGCAGCCACCTAGCGGGGGGGGACACCGGGGAGCTGTTTTTT	CASSHLAGGDTGELFF
TRBV12-3/TRBV12-4	13	NA	TRBJ2-4	NA	TGTGCCAGCAGAGCGGAGGCCAAAAACATTCAGTACTTC	CASRAEAKNIQYF
TRBV7-9	14	NA	TRBJ2-3	TRBD1	TGTGCCAGCAGCGAGACAGGGGGTTTGGATACGCAGTATTTT	CASSETGGLDTQYF
TRBV3-1	16	NA	TRBJ2-5	TRBD2	TGTGCCAGCAGCCACGTAGGGACTAGCGAAAGGGAGACCCAGTACTTC	CASSHVGTSERETQYF
TRBV7-2	15	NA	TRBJ2-7	NA	TGTGCCAGCAGCTTGAAATATACAGGGTATCCCGAGCAGTACTTC	CASSLKYTGYPEQYF
TRBV6-2/TRBV6-3	15	NA	TRBJ1-2	TRBD1	TGTGCCAGCAGTTCCCCGGGACAGGGAGTAAGAGGCTACACCTTC	CASSSPGQGVRGYTF
TRBV15	14	NA	TRBJ2-6	NA	TGTGCCACCAGTAGAGGACCTGGGGCCAACGTCCTGACTTTC	CATSRGPGANVLTF
TRBV27	14	NA	TRBJ2-7	NA	TGTGCCAGCAGTCCTCCGAGGGACCCCTACGAGCAGTACTTC	CASSPPRDPYEQYF
TRBV29-1	13	NA	TRBJ2-1	NA	TGCAGCGCCTACGGGAGCTCCTACAATGAGCAGTTCTTC	CSAYGSSYNEQFF
TRBV3-1	13	NA	TRBJ2-1	TRBD2	TGTGCCAGCAGCCGTCGACTAGCAAATGAGCAGTTCTTC	CASSRRLANEQFF
TRBV29-1	13	NA	TRBJ1-1	TRBD1	TGCAGCGTTATTCAGGGGGCCGGCACTGAAGCTTTCTTT	CSVIQGAGTEAFF